This TCR beta chain was profiled in a study of control samples from healthy donors and cancer patients. The protocol was immunoSEQ multiplex PCR, while the TCRdb copy is restricted to in-frame clones and leaves out a portion. The sample contains about 130,000 clones, roughly 92% of which appear only once. The sample was PBMCs. This sequence originates from a man older than 75 with head and neck cancer.

The CDR3 DNA follows: TGTGCCAGCAGCCGGGGCGGGACAGGTACAGATACGCAGTATTTT. This codes for CASSRGGTGTDTQYF. The rearrangement joins TRBV7-7 to TRBJ2-3, with 8 positions matching TRBD1. V lost 5 bases and J lost 3; bases outside the gene matches: 7. The length of the CDR3 is 15 residues. Germline-derived CDR1 and CDR2 are SSHAT and FNYEAQ (reference sequence).